The 30 T cell receptor beta chains below come from one sample, sequenced in a study of T cell repertoires in cytomegalovirus infection. MiXCR, applied by TCRdb to the reads, yields one record per CDR3 protein. Altogether hundreds of thousands of distinct CDR3 sequences are present, roughly 30% being singletons, with the ten largest covering 11% to 15%. For these TCRs, the target antigens are not known. The sample was cultured CD8+ T cells from PBMCs, taken from culture after CMV antigen stimulation. The origin of the receptors is a human donor in good health (CMV status not recorded). Some clones in this sample may be carry-over from other donors' samples.

This clonotype was counted only a few times. This rearrangement joins TRBV12-3 or TRBV12-4 to TRBJ1-1, with D maybe TRBD1 (5 bases). This CDR3 has 17 residues. Trimming removed 3 bases from V and 4 bases from J, with 21 bases in between. The CDR3 nucleotides are TGTGCCAGCAGTTTCAGGGTAGACCCGTTTCGGAGCACTGAAGCTTTCTTT. This codes for CASSFRVDPFRSTEAFF.

This clonotype turned up a few times. CDR3 loop: CASSHLKGQNNEKLFF. The CDR3 DNA reads TGTGCCAGCAGCCATTTGAAGGGTCAGAATAATGAAAAACTGTTTTTT. This chain connects TRBV14 to TRBJ1-4; D is undetermined. V gave up 3 bases and J gave up 4 bases, with 15 bases separating them. Germline V lookup: CDR1 SGHDN, CDR2 FVKESK. The CDR3 is made up of 16 amino acids.

CDR3 sequence (DNA): TGTGCCACCAGCAGAGGTCGGAGGCAGTTCTTC. Translated, it gives CATSRGRRQFF. J is TRBJ2-1 and V is TRBV15; D unclear. The V gene's germline CDR1 is LNHNV and CDR2 YYDKDF (reference sequence). Trimming removed 1 base from V and 12 bases from J, with 7 bases in between. CDR3 length: 11 amino acids.

With respect to this clonotype: With a much larger clone just one base away, this may be a read error. J is TRBJ1-1 and V is TRBV7-8; unclear D gene. With 5 bases removed from V and 1 base from J, the gap between germline ends came to 14 bases. The germline CDR1 and CDR2 sequences are SGHVS and FQNEAQ. This CDR3 is 15 amino acids long. The CDR3 nucleotides are TGTGCCAGCAGCCCCATATTGGCAGGGAACACTGAAGCTTTCTTT. Amino acid sequence: CASSPILAGNTEAFF.

The count of this clonotype is one. A read error may explain this, as a much larger clone is one base away. This chain joins TRBV7-6 and TRBJ2-5; TRBD2 aligns across 11 bases. The CDR3 runs to 15 residues. Germline CDR1 SGHVS, CDR2 FNYEAQ. With V trimmed by 4 bases and J by 6 bases, 7 bases remained unmatched. CDR3 region: CASSSRLAGTKTQYF. As DNA, the CDR3 is TGTGCCAGCAGCTCCCGACTAGCGGGGACGAAGACCCAGTACTTC.

This clonotype was recorded at least ten times. The V call is TRBV7-8, the J call TRBJ1-5, with D tentatively TRBD1 (5 bases). This CDR3 region has 12 residues. CDR1 and CDR2 (germline): SGHVS, FQNEAQ. The CDR3: CATGGGNQPQHF. For the CDR3, the DNA is TGTGCTACTGGGGGGGGCAATCAGCCCCAGCATTTT.

The genes are TRBV19 and TRBJ1-2, with 8 bases matching TRBD1. Germline V lookup: CDR1 LNHDA, CDR2 SQIVND (reference sequence). Trimming removed 7 bases from V and 4 bases from J; junction bases left unmatched: 8. CDR3 size: 14 residues. The CDR3: CASTPSRGLYGYTF. In nucleotides, the CDR3 is TGTGCCAGTACCCCTAGCAGGGGGCTCTATGGCTACACCTTC.

The chain has TRBV6-1 and TRBJ2-7; TRBD1 aligns across 8 bases. V was pared by 6 bases and J by 1 base, with 5 bases of the junction left unmatched. The CDR3 spans 14 residues. Per the germline V gene, CDR1 is MNHNS and CDR2 is SASEGT. The CDR3 region has the DNA TGTGCCAGCAGGGACAGGGCGTCATCCTACGAGCAGTACTTC. Its protein product is CASRDRASSYEQYF.

This clonotype was recorded a few times. The rearrangement joins TRBV24-1 to TRBJ2-2; D remains ambiguous. The CDR3 length is 13 residues. Trimming left V 4 bases short and J 5 bases short, with 7 bases between. Per the germline V gene, CDR1 is KGHDR and CDR2 is SFDVKD. CDR3 loop: CATSDRPTGELFF. DNA of the CDR3: TGTGCCACCAGTGACCGGCCTACCGGGGAGCTGTTTTTT.

J is TRBJ1-2 and V is TRBV11-2; 7 nucleotides match TRBD1. In germline, CDR1 is SGHAT, CDR2 FQNNGV. The V gene end was trimmed by 4 bases and the J gene end by 13 bases; junction bases not matched to a gene: 9. The CDR3 length is 12 residues. The CDR3: CASSSQQGWSTF. As DNA, the CDR3 is TGTGCCAGCAGCTCCCAACAGGGGTGGAGCACCTTC.

Comment on this clonotype: Germline is not matched at one junction end, which may reflect a read error. The V gene is TRBV4-1, the J gene TRBJ2-5, with a tentative D call TRBD1 (5 bases). Germline V gene sequence: CDR1 MGHRA, CDR2 YSYEKL. The CDR3 consists of 16 residues. The CDR3 region is CASSQGVGAAQETQYF. The CDR3 DNA follows: TGTGCCAGCAGCCAAGGGGTTGGGGCAGCACAAGAGACCCAGTACTTC.

This clonotype has a single count. The gene calls are TRBV27 and TRBJ1-2; tentative D call: TRBD1 (6 bases). The CDR3 spans 14 residues. V was clipped by 3 bases and J by 4 bases, with 12 bases between them. Germline loops: CDR1 MNHEY, CDR2 SMNVEV (reference sequence). CDR3: CASSLGRGVYGYTF. The CDR3, as DNA: TGTGCCAGCAGTTTGGGCAGGGGAGTCTATGGCTACACCTTC.

This clonotype was seen a few times. This chain links TRBV20-1 with TRBJ1-1; D is unresolved. Trimming shortened V by 0 bases and J by 2 bases, and 1 base separated the two germline ends. This CDR3 comprises 11 residues. Germline V gene sequence: CDR1 DFQATT, CDR2 SNEGSKA (reference sequence). CDR3 residues: CSARDNTEAFF. CDR3 nucleotide sequence: TGCAGTGCTAGAGATAACACTGAAGCTTTCTTT.

The table lists this clonotype with a few counts. The genes are TRBV20-1 and TRBJ2-2; D may be TRBD2 (5 bases). The CDR3 covers 15 residues. The V gene lost 3 bases and the J gene lost 5 bases, with 16 bases spanning the gap. The V gene's germline CDR1 is DFQATT and CDR2 SNEGSKA (reference sequence). For the CDR3, the DNA is TGCAGTGCTAGTGGGTTGGGAGCTGGGACCGGGGAGCTGTTTTTT. Translating gives CSASGLGAGTGELFF.

The J gene is TRBJ2-2, the V gene TRBV6-2 or TRBV6-3; 10 positions match TRBD1. The J segment lost 0 bases and the V segment lost 6 bases, leaving 7 bases of the junction unmatched. The germline V gene encodes CDR1 MNHEY and CDR2 SVGEGT. The CDR3 covers 17 residues. The CDR3 is CASSLGQGLSNTGELFF. For the CDR3, the DNA is TGTGCCAGCAGCTTGGGACAGGGGCTTTCGAACACCGGGGAGCTGTTTTTT.

V usage is TRBV7-6 and J usage is TRBJ2-7, with 9 bases lining up with TRBD2. After removal of 2 bases from V and 7 bases from J, the junction contained 3 bases not matched to a gene. Germline values: CDR1 SGHVS, CDR2 FNYEAQ. The CDR3 spans 13 residues. CDR3 in DNA: TGTGCCAGCAGCTTAAGCCTAGCGGGGGAGCAGTACGTC. The encoded protein is CASSLSLAGEQYV.

This clonotype was picked up many times. The rearrangement joins TRBV7-9 to TRBJ2-7; TRBD1 matches at 7 bases. Germline lookup yields CDR1 SEHNR and CDR2 FQNEAQ (reference sequence). The CDR3 is made up of 15 amino acids. Trimming at V came to 5 bases and at J to 0 bases, leaving 7 bases not matched to a gene. The CDR3 sequence: CASSTRTGPSYEQYF. The CDR3 coding sequence is TGTGCCAGCAGCACACGGACAGGACCCTCCTACGAGCAGTACTTC.

V is TRBV3-1 and J is TRBJ1-4, with D possibly TRBD1 on 6 matching bases. The germline CDR1 and CDR2 sequences are LGHDT and YNNKEL (reference sequence). The CDR3 consists of 15 residues. V lost 5 bases, J lost 6 bases, and 16 bases lay in between. The CDR3 bases are TGTGCCAGCAGCAACCACAGGGTGGGTGATGAAAAACTGTTTTTT. As protein: CASSNHRVGDEKLFF.

This clonotype was counted only a few times. CDR3 in DNA: TGCGCCAGCAGCCAGGAGGATGACTCTGGGGCCAACGTCCTGACTTTC. Encoded protein: CASSQEDDSGANVLTF. V gene TRBV4-3 combines with J gene TRBJ2-6; TRBD2 might be the D (5 bases). The germline V gene has CDR1 LGHNA and CDR2 YSLEER. There are 16 residues in the CDR3. Trimming removed 3 bases at V and 0 bases at J, with 9 bases between.

This clonotype was picked up many times. This chain links TRBV7-2 with TRBJ2-6; D ambiguous. The CDR3 runs 15 residues. CDR1 and CDR2 from the germline V gene are SGHTA and FQGNSA. V gave up 3 bases and J gave up 0 bases, with 6 bases separating them. CDR3 nucleotide sequence: TGTGCCAGCAGCTTGTCTTCCTCTGGGGCCAACGTCCTGACTTTC. Its translation is CASSLSSSGANVLTF.

With regard to this clonotype: This may be a read error, as it is one base from a much larger clone. This chain joins TRBV7-6 and TRBJ2-5; no clear D. Germline-derived CDR1 and CDR2 are SGHVS and FNYEAQ. This CDR3 contains 14 residues. Deletions cut 6 bases from V and 2 bases from J, with 13 bases between. The CDR3 is CASSLLTRQETQYF. The CDR3 bases are TGTGCCAGCAGTTTACTGACCAGACAAGAGACCCAGTACTTC.

V gene TRBV6-5 combines with J gene TRBJ1-4; D is perhaps TRBD1 (6 bases). V lost 2 bases to trimming and J lost 6 bases, with 13 bases between them. Germline-derived CDR1 and CDR2 are MNHEY and SVGAGI. The length of the CDR3 is 15 residues. CDR3: CASSYGPDSYEKLFF. The CDR3 DNA is TGTGCCAGCAGTTACGGGCCGGACAGCTATGAAAAACTGTTTTTT.

Comment on this clonotype: A read error may explain this, as a much larger clone is one base away. The final CDR3 position lacks the conserved phenylalanine or tryptophan, pointing to a likely read error. The chain carries TRBV7-9 and TRBJ1-2; 7 bases line up with TRBD1. This CDR3 is 14 amino acids long. Germline assignment: CDR1 SEHNR and CDR2 FQNEAQ (reference sequence). J was trimmed by 6 bases and V by 0 bases; bases with no gene match: 4. CDR3 amino acids: CASSLAGGFNGYTL. The CDR3 DNA is TGTGCCAGCAGCTTAGCAGGGGGCTTTAATGGCTACACCCTC.

This clonotype was detected a few times. V is TRBV6-5 and J is TRBJ2-3; the D gene is possibly TRBD1 (5 bases). The CDR3 runs 14 residues. Per the germline V gene, CDR1 is MNHEY and CDR2 is SVGAGI. V was pared by 2 bases and J by 2 bases, with 8 bases between. This CDR3 reads CASSYDSTTDTQYF. CDR3 sequence (DNA): TGTGCCAGCAGTTACGACAGTACCACAGATACGCAGTATTTT.

Of note for this clonotype: A clone one base away is much larger, so this may be a read error. The chain recombines TRBV7-6 with TRBJ2-7; 7 nucleotides match TRBD1. Per the germline V gene, CDR1 is SGHVS and CDR2 is FNYEAQ. The CDR3 spans 13 residues. The CDR3 loop reads CASSFDRDYEQSF. CDR3 in DNA: TGTGCCAGCAGCTTTGACAGGGATTACGAGCAGTCCTTC.

In this sample, this clonotype turned up a few times. This sequence joins TRBV6-2 or TRBV6-3 and TRBJ2-6; no definite D call. The CDR3 covers 18 residues. CDR1 is MNHEY and CDR2 is SVGEGT in the germline V gene. With 5 bases removed from V and 3 bases from J, the gap between germline ends came to 20 bases. The CDR3 DNA is TGTGCCAGCAGTACCCCCGAACGTACCCTGTTTGGGGCCAACGTCCTGACTTTC. This sequence encodes CASSTPERTLFGANVLTF.

This clonotype occurred many times. This sequence joins TRBV7-3 and TRBJ2-3; TRBD2 might be the D (6 bases). From germline, CDR1 is SGHTA and CDR2 FQGTGA. V lost 5 bases, J lost 2 bases, and 20 bases lay in between. The length of the CDR3 is 17 residues. In DNA form, the CDR3 reads TGTGCCAGCAGCCCCCAGATGGCGGGGACCTACACAGATACGCAGTATTTT. The encoded protein is CASSPQMAGTYTDTQYF.

This clonotype occurred a few times. The chain employs TRBV7-8 and TRBJ1-6; D is possibly TRBD1 (6 bases). V lost 6 bases and J lost 10, with 19 bases in between. Germline CDR1 SGHVS, CDR2 FQNEAQ. The CDR3 loop spans 15 amino acids. The CDR3 sequence: CASREHDRIGSPLHF. CDR3 sequence (DNA): TGTGCCAGCAGAGAACATGACAGGATCGGATCACCCCTCCACTTT.

This clonotype was found many times. The J gene is TRBJ2-7, the V gene TRBV20-1; D tentatively reads TRBD1 or TRBD2 (5 bases each). The CDR3 runs to 13 residues. V dropped 5 bases and J dropped 3 bases, with 14 bases sitting between them. Germline assignment: CDR1 DFQATT and CDR2 SNEGSKA (reference sequence). CDR3 coding DNA: TGCAGTGCTCCTGGGGACGCGATCTACGAGCAGTACTTC. Amino acid sequence: CSAPGDAIYEQYF.

This clonotype was counted ten times or more. The V gene is TRBV7-9, the J gene TRBJ1-2, with 10 bases matching TRBD1. The ends lost 5 bases at V and 4 bases at J; junction bases unmatched: 7. This CDR3 comprises 15 residues. Germline CDR1 SEHNR, CDR2 FQNEAQ (reference sequence). Written as DNA, the CDR3 is TGTGCCAGCAGCATGGGACAGGGGCAGGTCTATGGCTACACCTTC. It yields the protein CASSMGQGQVYGYTF. Filled out from reference TRBV7-9 and TRBJ1-2, the complete variable domain reads DTGVSQNPRHKITKRGQNVTFRCDPISEHNRLYWYRQTLGQGPEFLTYFQNEAQLEKSRLLSDRFSAERPKGSFSTLEIQRTEQGDSAMYLCASSMGQGQVYGYTFGSGTRLTVV.